What follows are 3 T cell receptor beta chains derived from one specimen sequenced in a study of blood T cell repertoires in COVID-19. Assay used: immunoSEQ multiplex PCR; TCRdb lists only in-frame clones, some missing. The repertoire has more than 200,000 clones, 88% of them found once; the top ten carry about 0.65%. Sequencing was performed on peripheral blood. The receptors were sampled from a human donor in a cohort sampled during active COVID-19.

The chain joins TRBV10-1 to TRBJ2-5; D possibly corresponds to TRBD1 (6 bases). There are 12 residues in the CDR3. Deletions cut 7 bases from V and 3 bases from J, with 9 bases between. Germline V gene sequence: CDR1 WNHNN, CDR2 SYGVQD (reference sequence). The DNA of the CDR3 is TGCGCCAGCAATTACAGGGAAGAGACCCAGTACTTC. This codes for CASNYREETQYF.

The chain recombines TRBV5-1 with TRBJ1-1; TRBD1 might be the D (5 bases). V was trimmed by 6 bases and J by 1 base, leaving 16 bases between them. Germline lookup yields CDR1 SGHRS and CDR2 YFSETQ. This CDR3 contains 15 residues. CDR3 sequence (DNA): TGCGCCAGCACCCGTTCGCAGGGCGCGAACACTGAAGCTTTCTTT. Its translation is CASTRSQGANTEAFF.

The chain employs TRBV9 and TRBJ2-1; D is possibly TRBD1 (6 bases). The germline V gene encodes CDR1 SGDLS and CDR2 YYNGEE. Deletions cut 4 bases from V and 3 bases from J, with 14 bases between. This CDR3 is 15 amino acids long. The CDR3 sequence is CASSPFEGVYNEQFF. CDR3 coding DNA: TGTGCCAGCAGCCCTTTCGAGGGGGTCTACAATGAGCAGTTCTTC.